The 22 T cell receptor beta chains reported below all come from one sample, sequenced in a study of T cells in localized non-small cell lung cancer. Using immunoSEQ multiplex PCR, the repertoire was profiled, and TCRdb retains in-frame clones only, with some absent. The data contain about 53,000 clones, over 80% of them seen just once; the ten biggest clones take up about 18%. The starting material was peripheral blood mononuclear cells, obtained before any cancer treatment. Receptors originate from a man aged 40 to 75 with stage III lung adenocarcinoma.

In this sample, this clone turned up a few times. The chain combines TRBV4-1 with TRBJ1-1; tentative D call: TRBD1 (6 bases). The CDR3 is 14 residues long. CDR1 is MGHRA and CDR2 is YSYEKL in the germline V gene. V lost 1 base and J 1 base, leaving 7 bases between the germline ends. As DNA, the CDR3 is TGCGCCAGCAGCCAAGGGGGGCAGAACACTGAAGCTTTCTTT. It encodes CASSQGGQNTEAFF.

This clone has just one count. V and J are TRBV18 and TRBJ1-3; no clear D gene. Germline loops: CDR1 KGHSH, CDR2 LQKENI. V was pared by 2 bases and J by 0 bases, with 14 bases between. This CDR3 comprises 17 residues. The CDR3 reads CASSPFRSGSSGNTIYF. Written as DNA, the CDR3 is TGTGCCAGCTCACCATTCCGGTCGGGTTCCTCTGGAAACACCATATATTTT.

The DNA for the CDR3 is TGTGCCAGCAGCTTAAGTACTGGGGTAAAAGCCTGGGGCTACACCTTC. Protein sequence: CASSLSTGVKAWGYTF. The rearrangement links TRBV7-9 to TRBJ1-2; the D is unclear. The germline V gene encodes CDR1 SEHNR and CDR2 FQNEAQ (reference sequence). V lost 2 bases, J lost 8 bases, and 21 bases lay in between. This CDR3 spans 16 amino acids.

This sequence joins TRBV9 and TRBJ2-6; 13 nucleotides agree with TRBD2. From germline, CDR1 is SGDLS and CDR2 YYNGEE. V dropped 1 base and J dropped 0; count of bases not matched to a gene: 16. The CDR3 is 23 residues long. DNA of the CDR3: TGTGCCAGCAGCGTAAAGACCGAACAGGGGACTAGCGGGGAGAGCTCTGGGGCCAACGTCCTGACTTTC. Protein product: CASSVKTEQGTSGESSGANVLTF.

The V and J genes are TRBV6-1 and TRBJ1-1; 9 nucleotides line up with TRBD1. This CDR3 comprises 15 residues. The V and J ends lost 7 bases and 6 bases, in that order; junction bases with no gene match: 12. CDR1 MNHNS and CDR2 SASEGT come from the germline V gene. The CDR3 bases are TGTGCCAGCACCCCGGGACAGGGAACGCTCTCTGAAGCTTTCTTT. Translated, it gives CASTPGQGTLSEAFF.

A single count supports this clone. The chain joins TRBV9 to TRBJ2-1, with 7 bases matching TRBD2. There are 16 residues in the CDR3. Per the germline V gene, CDR1 is SGDLS and CDR2 is YYNGEE. Germline trimming cut 4 bases from V and 9 bases from J; bases unmatched to any gene: 16. The CDR3 region has the DNA TGTGCCAGCAGCCTCACCTCGGGGCCTAGCGGACGTGAGCAGTTCTTC. Its translation: CASSLTSGPSGREQFF.

The CDR3: CASSQGQGVQTDTQYF. CDR3 bases: TGTGCCAGCAGCCAAGGTCAGGGGGTACAAACAGATACGCAGTATTTT. V usage is TRBV7-3 and J usage is TRBJ2-3; 7 bases are shared with TRBD1. The CDR3 totals 16 residues. Per the germline V gene, CDR1 is SGHTA and CDR2 is FQGTGA. V was clipped by 5 bases and J by 3 bases; unmatched bases: 11.

This chain joins TRBV5-6 and TRBJ1-5; TRBD1 aligns across 7 bases. Germline CDR1 SGHDT, CDR2 YYEEEE. This CDR3 region has 16 residues. J lost 3 bases, V lost 0 bases, and 6 bases had no gene match. The CDR3 DNA follows: TGTGCCAGCAGCTTGGGACAGGGTATGAACAATCAGCCCCAGCATTTT. It encodes CASSLGQGMNNQPQHF. Filled out from reference TRBV5-6 and TRBJ1-5, the complete variable domain reads DAGVTQSPTHLIKTRGQQVTLRCSPKSGHDTVSWYQQALGQGPQFIFQYYEEEERQRGNFPDRFSGHQFPNYSSELNVNALLLGDSALYLCASSLGQGMNNQPQHFGDGTRLSIL.

V is TRBV19 and J is TRBJ1-1; TRBD1 matches 10 bases. Germline V gene sequence: CDR1 LNHDA, CDR2 SQIVND (reference sequence). V shed 4 bases and J 4 bases; nucleotides not matched to a gene: 6. The CDR3 is 15 residues long. CDR3 protein: CASSTTGGTGTEAFF. The CDR3 region has the DNA TGTGCCAGTAGTACGACAGGGGGCACAGGCACTGAAGCTTTCTTT. The variable domain in full, completed from reference TRBV19 and TRBJ1-1, reads DGGITQSPKYLFRKEGQNVTLSCEQNLNHDAMYWYRQDPGQGLRLIYYSQIVNDFQKGDIAEGYSVSREKKESFPLTVTSAQKNPTAFYLCASSTTGGTGTEAFFGQGTRLTVV.

The rearrangement links TRBV4-1 to TRBJ2-2; 7 bases align to TRBD1. V lost 3 bases and J lost 0; bases outside the gene matches: 4. In germline, CDR1 is MGHRA, CDR2 YSYEKL. The CDR3 contains 16 residues. The DNA for the CDR3 is TGCGCCAGCAGCCAGCCGGGACAGTCGAACACCGGGGAGCTGTTTTTT. This codes for CASSQPGQSNTGELFF.

The J gene is TRBJ1-1, the V gene TRBV27; D possibly corresponds to TRBD1 (6 bases). Trimming shortened V by 6 bases and J by 5 bases, and 10 bases separated the two germline ends. Per the germline V gene, CDR1 is MNHEY and CDR2 is SMNVEV (reference sequence). CDR3 length: 12 amino acids. The CDR3 region is CASSKRGTEAFF. The CDR3 DNA reads as TGTGCCAGCAGCAAGAGGGGGACTGAAGCTTTCTTT.

The V gene is TRBV5-4, the J gene TRBJ2-7; a possible D gene is TRBD2 (5 bases). The V and J ends lost 0 bases and 3 bases respectively, with 16 bases between them. The CDR3 contains 16 residues. Germline V gene data show CDR1 as SGHNT and CDR2 as YYREEE (reference sequence). CDR3 amino acids: CASSLATGVMIYEQYF. The CDR3 DNA follows: TGTGCCAGCAGCTTGGCGACCGGGGTTATGATCTACGAGCAGTACTTC.

This clone has only a few counts. The CDR3 sequence: CASSYRTSGGRRAETQYF. CDR3 coding DNA: TGTGCCAGCAGCTATCGGACTAGCGGGGGGCGAAGAGCAGAGACCCAGTACTTC. This rearrangement joins TRBV7-2 to TRBJ2-5, with 14 bases fitting TRBD2. V gave up 4 bases and J gave up 4 bases; unmatched junction bases: 11. CDR1 and CDR2 (germline): SGHTA, FQGNSA. The CDR3 loop spans 18 amino acids.

The genes are TRBV7-9 and TRBJ2-1; D tentatively fits TRBD1 or TRBD2 (6 bases each). Germline V gene data show CDR1 as SEHNR and CDR2 as FQNEAQ (reference sequence). CDR3 length: 15 amino acids. V dropped 5 bases and J dropped 7 bases, with 18 bases sitting between them. In nucleotides, the CDR3 is TGTGCCAGCAGCCCATCGGGGGCCCTGGGAAATGAGCAGTTCTTC. Its translation is CASSPSGALGNEQFF.

This chain joins TRBV9 and TRBJ1-1; a possible D gene is TRBD1 (5 bases). V was trimmed by 3 bases and J by 1 base, leaving 16 bases between them. Germline CDR1 is SGDLS and CDR2 is YYNGEE. The CDR3 loop spans 16 amino acids. The CDR3 DNA reads as TGTGCCAGCAGCGCTTCCGAGGGGATTGCGAACACTGAAGCTTTCTTT. Its protein is CASSASEGIANTEAFF.

This chain connects TRBV4-2 to TRBJ1-5; tentative D call: TRBD1 (5 bases). V lost 4 bases and J lost 4, with 8 bases in between. Germline lookup yields CDR1 LGHNA and CDR2 YNFKEQ. This CDR3 has 13 amino acids. CDR3 in DNA: TGTGCCAGCAGCCCAGGGCTGAATCAGCCCCAGCATTTT. Translating it yields CASSPGLNQPQHF.

This sequence joins TRBV18 and TRBJ2-3; 13 bases map to TRBD2. Losses at the gene ends were 6 bases for V and 2 bases for J; bases not matched to a gene: 8. Germline CDR1 is KGHSH and CDR2 is LQKENI. This CDR3 spans 17 amino acids. CDR3 bases: TGTGCCAGCTCCTCAGGGACTAGCGGGATCACCACAGATACGCAGTATTTT. Encoded protein: CASSSGTSGITTDTQYF.

The chain carries TRBV11-3 and TRBJ2-3; the match to TRBD1 covers 8 bases. The CDR3 totals 14 residues. CDR1 and CDR2 (germline): SGHNT, YENEEA. After removal of 9 bases from V and 6 bases from J, the junction contained 11 bases not matched to a gene. The CDR3 loop reads CASRSGQGQDTQYF. The CDR3 DNA sequence: TGTGCCAGTAGGTCCGGACAGGGACAGGATACGCAGTATTTT.

The chain couples TRBV19 to TRBJ2-1, with 10 bases matching TRBD2. Per the germline V gene, CDR1 is LNHDA and CDR2 is SQIVND (reference sequence). This CDR3 contains 16 residues. V was pared by 3 bases and J by 7 bases, with 9 bases of the junction left unmatched. The CDR3 bases are TGTGCCAGTAGTATTGTGTCGGCTAGCGGGAGAAATGAGCAGTTCTTC. Translated, it gives CASSIVSASGRNEQFF.

V gene TRBV7-2 combines with J gene TRBJ2-6, with D perhaps matching TRBD1 (5 bases). The CDR3 length is 18 residues. V dropped 5 bases and J dropped 1 base, with 18 bases sitting between them. Germline V gene data show CDR1 as SGHTA and CDR2 as FQGNSA. DNA of the CDR3: TGTGCCAGCAGCGCCGACAGACGGGTCCAGTCTGGGGCCAACGTCCTGACTTTC. Residues: CASSADRRVQSGANVLTF.

The gene calls are TRBV4-1 and TRBJ2-1; a weak D match, TRBD1 (6 bases). Germline CDR1 reads MGHRA; CDR2 reads YSYEKL. V was cut by 0 bases and J by 0 bases, with 9 bases left in between. The CDR3 is made up of 16 amino acids. The CDR3 loop reads CASSQEGRGSYNEQFF. In nucleotides, the CDR3 is TGCGCCAGCAGCCAAGAGGGCAGGGGCTCCTACAATGAGCAGTTCTTC.

The chain employs TRBV9 and TRBJ2-2, with 8 bases identical to TRBD2. Germline trimming cut 0 bases from V and 7 bases from J; bases unmatched to any gene: 5. The CDR3 is made up of 15 amino acids. Looked up from germline, CDR1 is SGDLS and CDR2 is YYNGEE. In DNA form, the CDR3 reads TGTGCCAGCAGCGTAGAAGCGGGGGACGGCGGGGAGCTGTTTTTT. It yields the protein CASSVEAGDGGELFF. Drawing the rest from reference TRBV9 and TRBJ2-2, the complete variable domain is DSGVTQTPKHLITATGQRVTLRCSPRSGDLSVYWYQQSLDQGLQFLIQYYNGEERAKGNILERFSAQQFPDLHSELNLSSLELGDSALYFCASSVEAGDGGELFFGEGSRLTVL.